The 20 T cell receptor beta chains below all came from one sample that was sequenced in a study of blood T cell repertoires in COVID-19. Libraries were prepared by immunoSEQ multiplex PCR; TCRdb keeps only in-frame clonotypes and omits some of them. The sample has 55,000 to 75,000 clones; roughly 80% are singletons. The specimen sequenced was peripheral blood. The source is a human donor in a cohort sampled during active COVID-19.

This sequence joins TRBV7-8 and TRBJ2-3, with D possibly TRBD2 on 5 matching bases. Germline V gene lookup returns CDR1 SGHVS and CDR2 FQNEAQ. This CDR3 has 17 residues. V lost 1 base and J lost 3, with 17 bases in between. CDR3 bases: TGTGCCAGCAGCTTAGTCCTGGGCGGCGAGGGAACAGATACGCAGTATTTT. The encoded protein is CASSLVLGGEGTDTQYF. The full variable domain, rest sourced from reference TRBV7-8 and TRBJ2-3, is GAGVSQSPRYKVAKRGQDVALRCDPISGHVSLFWYQQALGQGPEFLTYFQNEAQLDKSGLPSDRFFAERPEGSVSTLKIQRTQQEDSAVYLCASSLVLGGEGTDTQYFGPGTRLTVL.

V is TRBV11-3 and J is TRBJ2-5; TRBD2 agrees at 13 bases. V dropped 4 bases and J dropped 3; count of bases not matched to a gene: 8. The CDR3 is 17 residues long. Germline V gives CDR1 SGHNT, CDR2 YENEEA. The CDR3 region has the DNA TGTGCCAGCAGCTCTGGACTAGCGGGGGCTGGGGAAGAGACCCAGTACTTC. This translates into CASSSGLAGAGEETQYF.

This clone is a singleton in its sample. The V and J genes are TRBV19 and TRBJ1-1; D call uncertain. CDR1 and CDR2 (germline): LNHDA, SQIVND (reference sequence). V shed 4 bases and J shed 7 bases, with 13 bases lying between them. The CDR3 runs to 13 residues. In DNA, the CDR3 is TGTGCCAGTAGTACCCAAATCAACGGTGAAGCTTTCTTT. Protein sequence: CASSTQINGEAFF.

The CDR3 spells CASSNTNYGYTF. The DNA for the CDR3 is TGTGCCAGCAGTAACACTAACTATGGCTACACCTTC. This sequence joins TRBV6-5 and TRBJ1-2; D unclear. Germline CDR1 MNHEY, CDR2 SVGAGI. V lost 5 bases and J 0 bases, leaving 4 bases between the germline ends. CDR3 length: 12 amino acids.

This clone was found a few times. The V call is TRBV4-2, the J call TRBJ1-6; D may be TRBD1 (5 bases). V was pared by 5 bases and J by 5 bases, with 13 bases between. The germline V gene encodes CDR1 LGHNA and CDR2 YNFKEQ. The CDR3 covers 15 residues. In DNA form, the CDR3 reads TGTGCCAGCAGCACACAGGAGGGACATAATTCACCCCTCCACTTT. This gives the protein CASSTQEGHNSPLHF.

The V gene is TRBV4-3, the J gene TRBJ2-3; TRBD2 matches at 12 bases. CDR1 LGHNA and CDR2 YSLEER come from the germline V gene. J gave up 5 bases and V 2 bases, and 2 bases lay outside the gene matches. This CDR3 has 15 residues. Written as DNA, the CDR3 is TGCGCCAGCAGCCAAAAGGGACTAGCGGGAGATACGCAGTATTTT. This gives the protein CASSQKGLAGDTQYF.

The V gene is TRBV10-1, the J gene TRBJ2-3; D not certain. Germline CDR1 WNHNN, CDR2 SYGVQD (reference sequence). V lost 4 bases and J 2 bases, leaving 4 bases between the germline ends. The CDR3 consists of 12 residues. The CDR3 sequence: CASSGVTDTQYF. The CDR3, as DNA: TGCGCCAGCAGTGGAGTCACAGATACGCAGTATTTT.

In DNA form, the CDR3 reads TGTGCCAGCTCACCTGGACAGGTGAACGGGGAGCTGTTTTTT. It encodes CASSPGQVNGELFF. The rearrangement links TRBV18 to TRBJ2-2; 7 positions match TRBD1. The CDR3 extends over 14 amino acids. Per germline, CDR1 KGHSH and CDR2 LQKENI. V shed 3 bases and J 7 bases; nucleotides not matched to a gene: 5.

The CDR3 reads CASSLTDTYEQYF. CDR3 in DNA: TGTGCCAGCAGCTTAACAGACACCTACGAGCAGTACTTC. The chain combines TRBV7-6 with TRBJ2-7; D unclear. Trimming removed 2 bases from V and 2 bases from J, with 7 bases in between. CDR1 SGHVS and CDR2 FNYEAQ come from the germline V gene. CDR3 length: 13 amino acids.

The chain joins TRBV4-3 to TRBJ2-1, with 10 bases that match TRBD1. This CDR3 is built from 16 residues. Germline V CDR1 and CDR2: LGHNA, YSLEER. The J segment lost 6 bases and the V segment lost 0 bases, leaving 5 bases of the junction unmatched. The CDR3 coding sequence is TGCGCCAGCAGCCAAGAACGTGGGACAGGGGTCAATGAGCAGTTCTTC. Translation gives CASSQERGTGVNEQFF.

This clone was recorded a few times. The chain employs TRBV5-1 and TRBJ2-5; 9 bases line up with TRBD1. CDR3 size: 14 residues. Germline loops: CDR1 SGHRS, CDR2 YFSETQ. J gave up 3 bases and V 5 bases, and 5 bases lay outside the gene matches. This chain's CDR3 is CASSPGQGEETQYF. The CDR3 DNA is TGCGCCAGCAGTCCGGGACAGGGAGAAGAGACCCAGTACTTC.

A single count supports this clone. The V and J genes are TRBV11-2 and TRBJ2-2; 8 bases map to TRBD2. The germline V gene has CDR1 SGHAT and CDR2 FQNNGV. The CDR3 extends over 16 amino acids. The junction had 5 bases not matched to a gene; V was cut back by 5 bases and J by 0 bases. The CDR3 DNA is TGTGCCAGCAGCATTAGCGGGGCCGCGAACACCGGGGAGCTGTTTTTT. As protein: CASSISGAANTGELFF.

V gene TRBV19 combines with J gene TRBJ1-1; TRBD1 matches 7 bases. From germline, CDR1 is LNHDA and CDR2 SQIVND (reference sequence). The CDR3 runs 13 residues. V was clipped by 7 bases and J by 5 bases; unmatched bases: 7. CDR3 sequence reads: CASIGGRVTEAFF. The CDR3 DNA follows: TGTGCCAGTATAGGGGGCAGGGTTACTGAAGCTTTCTTT.

The CDR3 region has the DNA TGTGCCACCAGTGACCGGGACAGGGGCACAGATACGCAGTATTTT. This encodes CATSDRDRGTDTQYF. The gene calls are TRBV24-1 and TRBJ2-3; 9 nucleotides match TRBD1. Per germline, CDR1 KGHDR and CDR2 SFDVKD. V lost 4 bases to trimming and J lost 1 base; unmatched junction nucleotides: 2. This CDR3 has 15 residues.

V and J are TRBV3-1 (or the pseudogene TRBV3-2) and TRBJ2-7, with D perhaps TRBD1 (5 bases). CDR1 and CDR2 (germline): LGHDT, YNNKEL (reference sequence). Trimming removed 4 bases at V and 4 bases at J, with 17 bases between. The CDR3 is 15 residues long. Written as DNA, the CDR3 is TGTGCCAGCAGCCCTGCTCCTGGGGCGGCGTACGAGCAGTACTTC. It specifies CASSPAPGAAYEQYF.

This clone was counted a single time. This chain joins TRBV3-1 (or the pseudogene TRBV3-2) and TRBJ2-7; 13 nucleotides agree with TRBD2. The V and J ends lost 4 bases and 2 bases, in that order; junction bases with no gene match: 8. The CDR3 consists of 17 residues. In germline, CDR1 is LGHDT, CDR2 YNNKEL (reference sequence). DNA of the CDR3: TGTGCCAGCAGCCCCCGGACTAGCGGGGGATGGGCCTACGAGCAGTACTTC. It codes for CASSPRTSGGWAYEQYF.

CDR3 coding DNA: TGTGCCAGCAGTCAGAGACTAGCGGGAATCTACGAGCAGTACTTC. Residues: CASSQRLAGIYEQYF. The V gene is TRBV27, the J gene TRBJ2-7, with 11 bases identical to TRBD2. The CDR3 covers 15 residues. With 5 bases clipped from V and 3 bases from J, the junction kept 6 bases outside the gene matches. The germline V gene encodes CDR1 MNHEY and CDR2 SMNVEV (reference sequence).

The genes are TRBV12-5 and TRBJ2-3, with 11 bases that match TRBD2. There are 16 residues in the CDR3. V lost 6 bases and J lost 2; bases outside the gene matches: 7. Looked up from germline, CDR1 is LGHNT and CDR2 is FRNRAP. CDR3 in amino acids: CASGPGLAESTDTQYF. The CDR3 nucleotides read TGTGCTAGTGGACCGGGACTAGCGGAGTCCACAGATACGCAGTATTTT.

This sequence joins TRBV27 and TRBJ2-5; TRBD1 matches 8 bases. This CDR3 contains 14 residues. The V segment lost 0 bases and the J segment 5 bases; nucleotides outside the gene matches: 2. CDR1 and CDR2 from the germline V gene are MNHEY and SMNVEV (reference sequence). CDR3 protein: CASSLSRGRETQYF. CDR3 in DNA: TGTGCCAGCAGTTTATCCAGGGGGCGGGAGACCCAGTACTTC.

In its sample, this clone ranks as medium-sized. Other DNA sequences of this sample code for an identical CDR3. The chain combines TRBV5-1 with TRBJ2-2, with a tentative D call TRBD2 (5 bases). V was clipped by 0 bases and J by 4 bases, with 10 bases between them. The CDR3 length is 15 residues. The germline V gene encodes CDR1 SGHRS and CDR2 YFSETQ. The CDR3 DNA reads as TGCGCCAGCAGCTTGGAGGGCCGGGGCACCGGGGAGCTGTTTTTT. Amino acids: CASSLEGRGTGELFF.